The clone carrying this TCR beta chain was counted a single time. Its antigen remains unidentified. The sample is drawn from a study of OX40 agonist ivuxolimab in advanced cancers. Turning to the study itself: In this trial design, patients received ivuxolimab intravenously at 0.01 to 10 mg/kg every 2 weeks. Three partial responders included one hepatocellular carcinoma patient and two cutaneous melanoma patients. General observations from the study: The study observed clonal expansion of CD4+ and CD8+ blood T cells by week 6 at 0.1 to 3.0 mg/kg. Partial responders treated at 0.1-3.0 mg/kg exhibited clonal expansion among the lowest measured.

Germline V gene lookup returns CDR1 MGHRA and CDR2 YSYEKL. Trimming cost V 1 base and J 4 bases, with 13 bases left between them. This CDR3 has 15 residues. The assay was immunoSEQ multiplex PCR, and TCRdb's table has in-frame clones only and misses some. The sample consists of tens of thousands of clones, about 84% of them appearing once. The material was CD4+ or CD8+ T cells sorted from blood, obtained in a trial of the OX40 agonist ivuxolimab. The chain carries TRBV4-1 and TRBJ2-5; D is uncertain. The receptor comes from an adult with an advanced solid tumor such as melanoma, head and neck, liver or kidney cancer. The CDR3 DNA follows: TGCGCCAGCAGCCAAGCCTCCCAGATCCGAGAGACCCAGTACTTC. It translates to CASSQASQIRETQYF.